These 32 T cell receptor beta chains were sequenced from one sample in a study of T cell responses to AZD1222 COVID-19 vaccine. Assay used: immunoSEQ multiplex PCR; TCRdb lists only in-frame clones, some missing. The sample lists some 110,000 clones; 75% to 90% were seen once. The material was peripheral blood, obtained 28 days after the second AZD1222 dose. These receptors were collected from an adult who received the AZD1222 COVID-19 vaccine.

This chain joins TRBV7-3 and TRBJ2-1, with 7 bases matching TRBD1. CDR3 size: 17 residues. J gave up 0 bases and V 5 bases, and 10 bases lay outside the gene matches. Germline-derived CDR1 and CDR2 are SGHTA and FQGTGA. The CDR3: CASSISNGQASYNEQFF. The CDR3 DNA is TGTGCCAGCAGCATATCCAATGGACAGGCCTCCTACAATGAGCAGTTCTTC.

This clone was detected a few times. Other DNA sequences within the sample encode an identical CDR3. V usage is TRBV6-2 or TRBV6-3 and J usage is TRBJ2-3; D unresolved. Germline CDR1 and CDR2: MNHEY and SVGEGT. The ends were cut back, 4 bases at V and 2 bases at J, with 4 bases in the middle. The CDR3 sequence is 12 residues long. The CDR3 here is CASSSSTDTQYF. CDR3 sequence (DNA): TGTGCCAGCAGTTCATCCACAGATACGCAGTATTTT.

The chain uses TRBV21-1 and TRBJ1-2; TRBD1 is the table's D call and was not checked against the DNA. TRBV21-1 is labeled a pseudogene. CDR3 length equals 13 residues. The CDR3 is CASSKVQNDGYTF. In nucleotides, the CDR3 is TGTGCCAGCAGCAAAGTTCAGAACGATGGCTACACCTTC.

The chain combines TRBV5-1 with TRBJ1-3; D is undetermined. The CDR3 consists of 13 residues. Germline values: CDR1 SGHRS, CDR2 YFSETQ. V lost 5 bases and J lost 4, with 10 bases in between. This CDR3 reads CASSLQQGNTIYF. The CDR3 bases are TGCGCCAGCAGTTTACAACAGGGAAACACCATATATTTT. Full variable domain (remainder filled in from reference TRBV5-1 and TRBJ1-3): KAGVTQTPRYLIKTRGQQVTLSCSPISGHRSVSWYQQTPGQGLQFLFEYFSETQRNKGNFPGRFSGRQFSNSRSEMNVSTLELGDSALYLCASSLQQGNTIYFGEGSWLTVV.

The CDR3 protein is CSVVRGKSGYTF. In nucleotides, the CDR3 is TGCAGCGTCGTCAGGGGGAAGAGCGGCTACACCTTC. V and J are TRBV29-1 and TRBJ1-2, with 7 bases lining up with TRBD1. V lost 6 bases to trimming and J lost 8 bases; unmatched junction nucleotides: 9. The CDR3 has 12 amino acids. In germline, CDR1 is SQVTM, CDR2 ANQGSEA.

This chain links TRBV6-1 with TRBJ1-1, with TRBD1 matching over 9 bases. CDR3 size: 16 residues. The V and J ends lost 4 bases and 3 bases, in that order; junction bases with no gene match: 9. The V gene's germline CDR1 is MNHNS and CDR2 SASEGT. The CDR3 DNA sequence: TGTGCCAGCAGTGCCCGGACAGGGGAAGGCTACACTGAAGCTTTCTTT. Translation: CASSARTGEGYTEAFF.

The gene calls are TRBV28 and TRBJ1-2, with TRBD1 identical over 8 bases. J gave up 2 bases and V 3 bases, and 11 bases lay outside the gene matches. There are 17 residues in the CDR3. Per germline, CDR1 MDHEN and CDR2 SYDVKM. Written as DNA, the CDR3 is TGTGCCAGCAGTTTTGTACTAGGGGACAGGCCCAACTATGGCTACACCTTC. The encoded protein is CASSFVLGDRPNYGYTF.

The V call is TRBV3-1 (or the pseudogene TRBV3-2), the J call TRBJ1-3, with TRBD1 as a possible D gene (6 bases). The CDR3 contains 14 residues. In germline, CDR1 is LGHDT, CDR2 YNNKEL (reference sequence). Trimming took off 4 bases at V and 4 bases at J, with 11 bases between the two ends. DNA of the CDR3: TGTGCCAGCAGCCCGGGGGCAGGCGGAAACACCATATATTTT. This gives the protein CASSPGAGGNTIYF.

The rearrangement uses TRBV5-1 and TRBJ2-2, with D hard to call. CDR1 is SGHRS, CDR2 YFSETQ, per germline. CDR3 length equals 14 residues. Deletions cut 2 bases from V and 6 bases from J, with 11 bases between. CDR3 loop: CASSLFEPSGELFF. Written as DNA, the CDR3 is TGCGCCAGCAGCTTATTTGAACCGTCCGGGGAGCTGTTTTTT.

V and J are TRBV7-2 and TRBJ1-2; D ambiguous. V lost 0 bases and J lost 3, with 5 bases in between. There are 13 residues in the CDR3. The germline V gene encodes CDR1 SGHTA and CDR2 FQGNSA. CDR3 sequence reads: CASSLAEHYGYTF. CDR3 coding DNA: TGTGCCAGCAGCTTAGCGGAGCACTATGGCTACACCTTC. The whole variable domain, filled in from reference TRBV7-2 and TRBJ1-2, reads GAGVSQSPSNKVTEKGKDVELRCDPISGHTALYWYRQSLGQGLEFLIYFQGNSAPDKSGLPSDRFSAERTGGSVSTLTIQRTQQEDSAVYLCASSLAEHYGYTFGSGTRLTVV.

The rearrangement uses TRBV11-3 and TRBJ1-6; 7 bases match TRBD1. The CDR3 has 18 amino acids. Germline assignment: CDR1 SGHNT and CDR2 YENEEA. The junction had 15 bases not matched to a gene; V was cut back by 2 bases and J by 8 bases. The DNA of the CDR3 is TGTGCCAGCAGCTTAACCAACAGGGGCCGCAGGGGAGATTCACCCCTCCACTTT. It encodes CASSLTNRGRRGDSPLHF.

This chain uses TRBV6-5 with TRBJ2-5, with 10 bases identical to TRBD2. J lost 5 bases, V lost 6 bases, and 6 bases had no gene match. The length of the CDR3 is 14 residues. The germline V gene has CDR1 MNHEY and CDR2 SVGAGI. The CDR3 protein is CASRLAGAGETQYF. The CDR3 DNA is TGTGCCAGCAGGCTAGCGGGGGCGGGGGAGACCCAGTACTTC.

V and J are TRBV15 and TRBJ2-2; the D gene is possibly TRBD1 (6 bases). Germline CDR1 reads LNHNV; CDR2 reads YYDKDF (reference sequence). This CDR3 is 15 amino acids long. V was trimmed by 1 base and J by 4 bases, leaving 10 bases between them. The CDR3 is CATSRAGDGTGELFF. CDR3 sequence (DNA): TGTGCCACCAGCAGAGCAGGGGATGGCACCGGGGAGCTGTTTTTT.

This chain uses TRBV5-1 with TRBJ2-2, with a tentative D call TRBD2 (7 bases). This CDR3 comprises 15 residues. The V end was cut by 4 bases, the J end by 1 base, with 11 bases between. CDR1 is SGHRS, CDR2 YFSETQ, per germline. The CDR3 spells CASSGGGRNTGELFF. Written as DNA, the CDR3 is TGCGCCAGCAGCGGCGGGGGCCGGAACACCGGGGAGCTGTTTTTT.

The V call is TRBV27, the J call TRBJ1-6; a possible D gene is TRBD1 (6 bases). The CDR3 has 22 residues. In germline, CDR1 is MNHEY, CDR2 SMNVEV (reference sequence). The V end lost 6 bases, the J end lost 0 bases, and 30 bases lay between the germline ends. This CDR3 is CASSRRQDRSPILSSYNSPLHF. CDR3 nucleotides: TGTGCCAGCAGCCGACGACAGGACAGATCCCCTATTCTGAGCTCCTATAATTCACCCCTCCACTTT.

This clone was detected a few times. The CDR3 here is CASSWGGQGSTGELFF. In DNA form, the CDR3 reads TGTGCCAGCAGCTGGGGGGGACAGGGATCCACCGGGGAGCTGTTTTTT. The chain couples TRBV7-3 to TRBJ2-2; 9 positions match TRBD1. Germline assignment: CDR1 SGHTA and CDR2 FQGTGA. The CDR3 runs to 16 residues. V gave up 4 bases and J gave up 4 bases; unmatched junction bases: 7.

There are a few counts of this clone. The CDR3: CASSWATGEGDEQYF. Here the CDR3 DNA reads TGTGCCAGCAGTTGGGCCACAGGGGAGGGCGACGAGCAGTACTTC. J is TRBJ2-7 and V is TRBV6-5; either TRBD1 or TRBD2 may supply D (7 bases each). Germline CDR1 MNHEY, CDR2 SVGAGI. V gave up 4 bases and J gave up 5 bases, with 18 bases separating them. CDR3 length: 15 residues.

The rearrangement links TRBV3-1 (or the pseudogene TRBV3-2) to TRBJ1-1; D remains unclear. Per the germline V gene, CDR1 is LGHDT and CDR2 is YNNKEL (reference sequence). The germline V and J ends were trimmed by 1 base and 6 bases, with 15 bases remaining between them. The CDR3 has 15 amino acids. The CDR3 region is CASSQAAASRAEAFF. The CDR3 DNA reads as TGTGCCAGCAGCCAAGCAGCGGCATCACGGGCTGAAGCTTTCTTT.

A few counts support this clone. As DNA, the CDR3 is TGCGCCAGCAGAGGACAGTTTGAAGCTTTCTTT. Amino acid sequence: CASRGQFEAFF. This chain links TRBV10-1 with TRBJ1-1, with a possible D match to TRBD1 (6 bases). CDR3 length equals 11 residues. Germline CDR1 and CDR2: WNHNN and SYGVQD (reference sequence). The V end lost 6 bases, the J end lost 7 bases, and 9 bases lay between the germline ends.

Turning to this clone: Other DNA sequences in this sample translate to the same CDR3. The J gene is TRBJ1-1, the V gene TRBV7-2; the D is unclear. Germline-derived CDR1 and CDR2 are SGHTA and FQGNSA. The CDR3 covers 13 residues. With 1 base removed from V and 2 bases from J, the gap between germline ends came to 5 bases. CDR3 region: CASSLEGNTEAFF. The DNA for the CDR3 is TGTGCCAGCAGCTTAGAGGGTAACACTGAAGCTTTCTTT.

The CDR3 reads CSALSGGQDTQYF. DNA of the CDR3: TGCAGCGCCCTCTCGGGGGGGCAAGATACGCAGTATTTT. This chain links TRBV29-1 with TRBJ2-3; 8 nucleotides line up with TRBD2. In germline, CDR1 is SQVTM, CDR2 ANQGSEA. V was pared by 7 bases and J by 5 bases, with 8 bases of the junction left unmatched. The CDR3 is 13 residues long.

The chain combines TRBV24-1 with TRBJ2-1; 8 nucleotides line up with TRBD1. CDR1 is KGHDR, CDR2 SFDVKD, per germline. With 4 bases clipped from V and 2 bases from J, the junction kept 3 bases outside the gene matches. This CDR3 comprises 15 residues. The CDR3 DNA follows: TGTGCCACCAGTGAGGGGGACAGGACCTACAATGAGCAGTTCTTC. This codes for CATSEGDRTYNEQFF.

The chain combines TRBV18 with TRBJ1-3, with 10 bases aligning to TRBD1. There are 21 residues in the CDR3. V gave up 3 bases and J gave up 5 bases; unmatched junction bases: 22. Looked up from germline, CDR1 is KGHSH and CDR2 is LQKENI. The CDR3, as DNA: TGTGCCAGCTCACCCTCCTCACAACGGGACAGGGGACTAAGGGCGAGAAACACCATATATTTT. Amino acid sequence: CASSPSSQRDRGLRARNTIYF.

The chain links TRBV7-2 to TRBJ1-5, with D perhaps TRBD1 (5 bases). Trimming took off 3 bases at V and 3 bases at J, with 6 bases between the two ends. There are 13 residues in the CDR3. In germline, CDR1 is SGHTA, CDR2 FQGNSA. The CDR3, as DNA: TGTGCCAGCAGCTTGACAGACAATCAGCCCCAGCATTTT. This translates into CASSLTDNQPQHF. The full variable domain, its missing parts supplied by reference TRBV7-2 and TRBJ1-5, is GAGVSQSPSNKVTEKGKDVELRCDPISGHTALYWYRQSLGQGLEFLIYFQGNSAPDKSGLPSDRFSAERTGGSVSTLTIQRTQQEDSAVYLCASSLTDNQPQHFGDGTRLSIL.

The chain combines TRBV18 with TRBJ1-6, with D tentatively TRBD1 (5 bases). Germline-derived CDR1 and CDR2 are KGHSH and LQKENI. The CDR3 contains 15 residues. V shed 6 bases and J shed 8 bases, with 17 bases lying between them. CDR3 sequence reads: CASSSATGVDSPLHF. CDR3 nucleotides: TGTGCCAGCTCTTCTGCTACAGGAGTAGATTCACCCCTCCACTTT. The entire variable domain, with the rest obtained from reference TRBV18 and TRBJ1-6, is as follows: NAGVMQNPRHLVRRRGQEARLRCSPMKGHSHVYWYRQLPEEGLKFMVYLQKENIIDESGMPKERFSAEFPKEGPSILRIQQVVRGDSAAYFCASSSATGVDSPLHFGNGTRLTVT.

This chain joins TRBV5-1 and TRBJ2-2, with D possibly matching TRBD2 (6 bases). The CDR3 is made up of 14 amino acids. Germline loops: CDR1 SGHRS, CDR2 YFSETQ. V lost 5 bases, J lost 4 bases, and 12 bases lay in between. CDR3 sequence reads: CASRGGTRTGELFF. CDR3 DNA: TGCGCCAGCAGGGGCGGGACGCGCACCGGGGAGCTGTTTTTT.

Comment on this clone: The sample holds other DNA sequences that translate to the same CDR3. The J gene is TRBJ2-5, the V gene TRBV11-2; D could derive from TRBD1 or TRBD2 (5 bases each). Germline assignment: CDR1 SGHAT and CDR2 FQNNGV. Trimming removed 1 base at V and 4 bases at J, with 10 bases between. The CDR3 runs 14 residues. The CDR3 is CASSLGSGGETQYF. Here the CDR3 DNA reads TGTGCCAGCAGCTTAGGGTCTGGGGGAGAGACCCAGTACTTC. The full variable domain, completed using reference TRBV11-2 and TRBJ2-5, is EAGVAQSPRYKIIEKRQSVAFWCNPISGHATLYWYQQILGQGPKLLIQFQNNGVVDDSQLPKDRFSAERLKGVDSTLKIQPAKLEDSAVYLCASSLGSGGETQYFGPGTRLLVL.

This clone has only one observation. The rearrangement joins TRBV19 to TRBJ2-4; 7 bases align to TRBD1. This CDR3 contains 15 residues. Germline V gene lookup returns CDR1 LNHDA and CDR2 SQIVND (reference sequence). The trim removed 8 bases at V and 0 bases at J, leaving 7 bases unmatched. The chain's CDR3 is CASSGTDLAKNIQYF. CDR3 in DNA: TGTGCCAGTTCAGGGACAGACCTAGCCAAAAACATTCAGTACTTC.

The chain links TRBV5-1 to TRBJ1-5, with no clear D. This CDR3 has 14 amino acids. V dropped 2 bases and J dropped 1 base, with 7 bases sitting between them. Germline V gives CDR1 SGHRS, CDR2 YFSETQ. The CDR3 DNA is TGCGCCAGCAGCTTTGGTGGGAGCAATCAGCCCCAGCATTTT. Protein product: CASSFGGSNQPQHF.

The chain joins TRBV7-8 to TRBJ2-7; a weak D match, TRBD1 (5 bases). The germline gives CDR1 SGHVS, CDR2 FQNEAQ. V dropped 6 bases and J dropped 1 base, with 10 bases sitting between them. The CDR3 is 13 residues long. CDR3 coding DNA: TGTGCCAGCAGTCGACAGCAATCCTACGAGCAGTACTTC. The encoded protein is CASSRQQSYEQYF.

The J gene is TRBJ1-3, the V gene TRBV10-3, with D possibly matching TRBD1 (6 bases). The CDR3 is made up of 14 amino acids. V gave up 11 bases and J gave up 0 bases, with 14 bases separating them. In germline, CDR1 is ENHRY, CDR2 SYGVKD. This CDR3 is CADERGHSGNTIYF. CDR3 nucleotide sequence: TGTGCCGACGAGCGGGGGCACTCTGGAAACACCATATATTTT.

The chain employs TRBV5-4 and TRBJ1-2; 7 bases are a match to TRBD1. V shed 0 bases and J 5 bases; nucleotides not matched to a gene: 7. In germline, CDR1 is SGHNT, CDR2 YYREEE (reference sequence). The CDR3 has 15 amino acids. For the CDR3, the DNA is TGTGCCAGCAGCTTGGGGGGACAGAATTTTTATGGCTACACCTTC. This encodes CASSLGGQNFYGYTF.